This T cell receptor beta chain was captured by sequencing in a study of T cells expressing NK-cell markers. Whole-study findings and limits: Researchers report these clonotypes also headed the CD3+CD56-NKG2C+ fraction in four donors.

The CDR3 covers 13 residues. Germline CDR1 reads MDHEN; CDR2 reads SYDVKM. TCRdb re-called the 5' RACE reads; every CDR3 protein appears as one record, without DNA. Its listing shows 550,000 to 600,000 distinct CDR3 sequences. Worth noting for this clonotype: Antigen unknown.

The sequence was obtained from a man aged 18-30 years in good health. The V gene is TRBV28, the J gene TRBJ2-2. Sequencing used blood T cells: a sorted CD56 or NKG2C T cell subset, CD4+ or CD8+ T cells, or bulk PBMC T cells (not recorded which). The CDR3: CASSRSSSGELFF.